Below are 28 T cell receptor beta chains sequenced from a single sample in a study of PD-1 blockade in classical Hodgkin lymphoma. The protocol was immunoSEQ multiplex PCR, while the TCRdb copy is restricted to in-frame clones and leaves out a portion. The table records more than 95,000 clones, approximately 89% of them present only once. Time point: cycle 4 day 1 (C4D1), after less than 7 weeks of nivolumab. No patient escaped relapse after autologous stem cell transplantation, and brentuximab vedotin exposure varied. The sequencing here drew on peripheral blood mononuclear cells (PBMCs), taken before the fourth cycle of nivolumab. The receptors here all came from a human donor with classical Hodgkin lymphoma.

The chain joins TRBV14 to TRBJ1-1; D call uncertain. Germline lookup yields CDR1 SGHDN and CDR2 FVKESK. V shed 0 bases and J shed 6 bases, with 8 bases lying between them. This CDR3 is built from 13 residues. CDR3 protein: CASSQDIRAEAFF. CDR3 DNA: TGTGCCAGCAGCCAAGATATCCGTGCTGAAGCTTTCTTT.

The V gene is TRBV18, the J gene TRBJ1-1, with 12 bases fitting TRBD1. Trimming took 3 bases from V and 6 from J; bases not matched to a gene: 5. This CDR3 is 15 amino acids long. Germline V lookup: CDR1 KGHSH, CDR2 LQKENI. The chain's CDR3 is CASSPSGQGASEAFF. The CDR3, as DNA: TGTGCCAGCTCACCCTCGGGACAGGGGGCATCTGAAGCTTTCTTT. Combining the CDR3 with reference TRBV18 and TRBJ1-1 gives the whole variable domain NAGVMQNPRHLVRRRGQEARLRCSPMKGHSHVYWYRQLPEEGLKFMVYLQKENIIDESGMPKERFSAEFPKEGPSILRIQQVVRGDSAAYFCASSPSGQGASEAFFGQGTRLTVV.

The chain recombines TRBV21-1 with TRBJ2-1; TRBD1 is taken as the D call from the table, unchecked against the DNA. TRBV21-1 is a pseudogene locus. The CDR3 is 14 amino acids. CDR3: CASTQRDNYNEQFF. The CDR3 region has the DNA TGTGCCAGCACTCAACGGGACAATTACAATGAGCAGTTCTTC.

The chain links TRBV6-5 to TRBJ1-2, with D possibly TRBD1 on 6 matching bases. V was clipped by 5 bases and J by 4 bases, with 14 bases between them. CDR1 and CDR2 (germline): MNHEY, SVGAGI. There are 14 residues in the CDR3. The CDR3 loop reads CASSPWDKPYGYTF. Here the CDR3 DNA reads TGTGCCAGCAGTCCTTGGGACAAACCCTATGGCTACACCTTC.

The chain uses TRBV4-1 and TRBJ1-1; D unclear. V dropped 1 base and J dropped 0 bases, with 9 bases sitting between them. From germline, CDR1 is MGHRA and CDR2 YSYEKL. The CDR3 is made up of 15 amino acids. The CDR3 DNA follows: TGCGCCAGCAGCCAAGCCCTACATATGAACACTGAAGCTTTCTTT. Translating it yields CASSQALHMNTEAFF.

This sequence joins TRBV18 and TRBJ1-1; the D is unclear. The V and J ends lost 0 bases and 3 bases respectively, with 11 bases between them. Germline V lookup: CDR1 KGHSH, CDR2 LQKENI. The CDR3 runs 15 residues. The CDR3 DNA reads as TGTGCCAGCTCACCACCGCGGGCTCGTGACACTGAAGCTTTCTTT. Translated: CASSPPRARDTEAFF.

This clone showed up just once. The chain combines TRBV19 with TRBJ2-6, with 9 bases identical to TRBD1. The V segment lost 6 bases and the J segment 0 bases; nucleotides outside the gene matches: 6. Per the germline V gene, CDR1 is LNHDA and CDR2 is SQIVND (reference sequence). CDR3 length: 17 amino acids. The CDR3: CASSIAQGASGANVLTF. Written as DNA, the CDR3 is TGTGCCAGTAGCATCGCACAGGGGGCCTCTGGGGCCAACGTCCTGACTTTC.

The chain combines TRBV5-1 with TRBJ2-1; 15 nucleotides agree with TRBD2. The V and J ends lost 2 bases and 10 bases, in that order; junction bases with no gene match: 7. Germline CDR1 SGHRS, CDR2 YFSETQ. This CDR3 contains 16 residues. In DNA, the CDR3 is TGCGCCAGCAGCTTACCGGGACTAGCGGGAGGCGGGGAGCAGTTCTTC. It specifies CASSLPGLAGGGEQFF.

The chain couples TRBV12-5 to TRBJ2-3; the match to TRBD2 covers 7 bases. Trimming removed 6 bases from V and 5 bases from J; junction bases left unmatched: 8. The CDR3 extends over 14 amino acids. From germline, CDR1 is LGHNT and CDR2 FRNRAP. CDR3 in amino acids: CASGSGIYGDTQYF. In nucleotides, the CDR3 is TGTGCTAGTGGGAGCGGGATATATGGAGATACGCAGTATTTT.

CDR3: CASSPPLLGAKQFF. The CDR3 DNA follows: TGTGCCAGTAGTCCACCACTCCTCGGAGCGAAGCAGTTCTTC. The chain carries TRBV19 and TRBJ2-1; D is undetermined. This CDR3 has 14 residues. Trimming shortened V by 5 bases and J by 11 bases, and 19 bases separated the two germline ends. Germline V gene sequence: CDR1 LNHDA, CDR2 SQIVND (reference sequence). The whole variable domain, remainder taken from reference TRBV19 and TRBJ2-1, is DGGITQSPKYLFRKEGQNVTLSCEQNLNHDAMYWYRQDPGQGLRLIYYSQIVNDFQKGDIAEGYSVSREKKESFPLTVTSAQKNPTAFYLCASSPPLLGAKQFFGPGTRLTVL.

The chain is built from TRBV30 and TRBJ1-1; tentatively, D is TRBD1 (6 bases). Trimming cost V 4 bases and J 4 bases, with 10 bases left between them. This CDR3 is 12 amino acids long. Germline V gives CDR1 GTSNPN, CDR2 SVGIG (reference sequence). This CDR3 is CAWIQGFTEAFF. The CDR3 bases are TGTGCCTGGATTCAGGGGTTCACTGAAGCTTTCTTT. Using reference TRBV30 and TRBJ1-1 for the parts outside the CDR3, the full variable domain is SQTIHQWPATLVQPVGSPLSLECTVEGTSNPNLYWYRQAAGRGLQLLFYSVGIGQISSEVPQNLSASRPQDRQFILSSKKLLLSDSGFYLCAWIQGFTEAFFGQGTRLTVV.

The chain couples TRBV5-5 to TRBJ2-7; tentatively, D is TRBD2 (5 bases). The CDR3 is 12 amino acids. Germline values: CDR1 SGHKS, CDR2 YYEKEE (reference sequence). Between the trimmed V and J ends, which lost 2 bases and 3 bases, there was a span of 6 bases. DNA for the CDR3: TGTGCCAGCAGCTTAGGACTCTACGAGCAGTACTTC. Protein product: CASSLGLYEQYF.

The gene calls are TRBV27 and TRBJ1-4; 10 nucleotides match TRBD1. Germline assignment: CDR1 MNHEY and CDR2 SMNVEV (reference sequence). V was pared by 4 bases and J by 0 bases, with 11 bases of the junction left unmatched. The CDR3 runs to 19 residues. This chain's CDR3 is CASSYLGTGESATNEKLFF. CDR3 in DNA: TGTGCCAGCAGTTATTTGGGGACAGGGGAATCGGCAACTAATGAAAAACTGTTTTTT.

V gene TRBV7-9 combines with J gene TRBJ1-2; no clear D. CDR1 and CDR2 (germline): SEHNR, FQNEAQ (reference sequence). V lost 6 bases to trimming and J lost 8 bases, with 19 bases between them. The CDR3 has 14 residues. The CDR3 DNA reads TGTGCCAGCAGTACAACGGACGGAGCCCTAGGCTACACCTTC. It specifies CASSTTDGALGYTF.

The chain employs TRBV10-2 and TRBJ2-7, with D perhaps TRBD1 or TRBD2 (5 bases each). The CDR3 is 15 amino acids. Trimming stripped 6 bases from V and 1 base from J, with 16 bases between. CDR1 is WSHSY and CDR2 is SAAADI in the germline V gene. CDR3 residues: CASRETRDVSYEQYF. DNA of the CDR3: TGCGCCAGCAGGGAGACAAGGGACGTGTCCTACGAGCAGTACTTC.

Comments on this clone: Sequence at one end of the junction differs from germline and may be a read error. The V and J genes are TRBV5-1 and TRBJ2-5; TRBD1 might be the D (5 bases). This CDR3 has 14 residues. Germline CDR1 SGHRS, CDR2 YFSETQ. CDR3 sequence: CASSNQGGREAQYF. The CDR3 DNA sequence: TGCGCCAGCAGCAACCAGGGTGGAAGAGAGGCCCAGTACTTC. The full variable domain, with the rest looked up from reference TRBV5-1 and TRBJ2-5, is KAGVTQTPRYLIKTRGQQVTLSCSPISGHRSVSWYQQTPGQGLQFLFEYFSETQRNKGNFPGRFSGRQFSNSRSEMNVSTLELGDSALYLCASSNQGGREAQYFGPGTRLLVL.

The chain links TRBV28 to TRBJ2-1; 10 bases match TRBD1. The CDR3 loop spans 14 amino acids. Germline lookup yields CDR1 MDHEN and CDR2 SYDVKM. V was pared by 8 bases and J by 3 bases, with 4 bases of the junction left unmatched. The CDR3: CASRRDRGYNEQFF. The CDR3, as DNA: TGTGCCAGCCGCCGGGACAGGGGCTACAATGAGCAGTTCTTC.

The chain is built from TRBV27 and TRBJ2-7; D is ambiguous. CDR3 length equals 12 residues. Looked up from germline, CDR1 is MNHEY and CDR2 is SMNVEV (reference sequence). V lost 5 bases and J 4 bases, leaving 9 bases between the germline ends. The CDR3 nucleotides read TGTGCCAGCAGTGCGTCTAGTTACGAGCAGTACTTC. It yields the protein CASSASSYEQYF.

The rearrangement links TRBV19 to TRBJ2-6, with no clear D. The germline gives CDR1 LNHDA, CDR2 SQIVND (reference sequence). The CDR3 sequence is 14 residues long. V was pared by 5 bases and J by 3 bases, with 8 bases between. The CDR3 is CASSQLSGANVLTF. The CDR3 bases are TGTGCCAGTAGTCAGCTGAGTGGGGCCAACGTCCTGACTTTC.

The chain combines TRBV6-6 with TRBJ2-3, with 7 bases identical to TRBD2. This CDR3 has 16 residues. The V segment lost 0 bases and the J segment 4 bases; nucleotides outside the gene matches: 7. Per the germline V gene, CDR1 is MNHNY and CDR2 is SVGAGI (reference sequence). CDR3 amino acids: CASSYSMRESSDTQYF. The DNA of the CDR3 is TGTGCCAGCAGTTACTCGATGCGGGAGAGCTCAGATACGCAGTATTTT.

The genes are TRBV30 and TRBJ1-5, with a tentative D call TRBD1 (5 bases). The V gene lost 8 bases and the J gene lost 1 base, with 12 bases spanning the gap. Germline V gene data show CDR1 as GTSNPN and CDR2 as SVGIG (reference sequence). The CDR3 loop spans 13 amino acids. CDR3 loop: CALARDSNQPQHF. The CDR3, as DNA: TGTGCCCTGGCCAGGGACAGCAATCAGCCCCAGCATTTT.

This chain links TRBV2 with TRBJ2-7; 11 bases agree with TRBD1. V lost 10 bases to trimming and J lost 5 bases; unmatched junction nucleotides: 7. This CDR3 comprises 13 residues. The germline V gene has CDR1 SNHLY and CDR2 FYNNEI. The CDR3 here is CATGQGASNEQYF. In nucleotides, the CDR3 is TGTGCCACCGGACAGGGGGCTTCCAACGAGCAGTACTTC. Supplemented by reference TRBV2 and TRBJ2-7, the full variable domain reads EPEVTQTPSHQVTQMGQEVILRCVPISNHLYFYWYRQILGQKVEFLVSFYNNEISEKSEIFDDQFSVERPDGSNFTLKIRSTKLEDSAMYFCATGQGASNEQYFGPGTRLTVT.

The chain couples TRBV14 to TRBJ1-2; a weak D match, TRBD1 (5 bases). There are 15 residues in the CDR3. Germline V gene data show CDR1 as SGHDN and CDR2 as FVKESK. Trimming stripped 0 bases from V and 2 bases from J, with 10 bases between. Here the CDR3 DNA reads TGTGCCAGCAGCCAAGATAACTGGGACAACTATGGCTACACCTTC. Protein: CASSQDNWDNYGYTF. Looking up the rest from reference TRBV14 and TRBJ1-2 gives the full variable domain: EAGVTQFPSHSVIEKGQTVTLRCDPISGHDNLYWYRRVMGKEIKFLLHFVKESKQDESGMPNNRFLAERTGGTYSTLKVQPAELEDSGVYFCASSQDNWDNYGYTFGSGTRLTVV.

The J gene is TRBJ2-7, the V gene TRBV28; no definite D call. Deletions cut 5 bases from V and 5 bases from J, with 13 bases between. This CDR3 contains 13 residues. Germline CDR1 is MDHEN and CDR2 is SYDVKM. The chain's CDR3 is CASSLSLVDEQYF. The CDR3 DNA reads TGTGCCAGCAGTCTCTCACTGGTTGACGAGCAGTACTTC. The full variable domain, its missing parts supplied by reference TRBV28 and TRBJ2-7, is DVKVTQSSRYLVKRTGEKVFLECVQDMDHENMFWYRQDPGLGLRLIYFSYDVKMKEKGDIPEGYSVSREKKERFSLILESASTNQTSMYLCASSLSLVDEQYFGPGTRLTVT.

The chain combines TRBV18 with TRBJ2-7; no clear D. V was trimmed by 5 bases and J by 3 bases, leaving 8 bases between them. CDR3 length equals 12 residues. The germline V gene encodes CDR1 KGHSH and CDR2 LQKENI. Written as DNA, the CDR3 is TGTGCCAGCTCAGCCCAGGTCTACGAGCAGTACTTC. Amino acids: CASSAQVYEQYF.

This sequence joins TRBV4-1 and TRBJ2-1, with 11 positions matching TRBD2. The CDR3 length is 15 residues. Germline-derived CDR1 and CDR2 are MGHRA and YSYEKL. J gave up 5 bases and V 1 base, and 1 base lay outside the gene matches. CDR3 bases: TGCGCCAGCAGCCAAGGGGGACTAGCGGACAATGAGCAGTTCTTC. Translation gives CASSQGGLADNEQFF.

This chain uses TRBV10-3 with TRBJ2-7, with TRBD1 matching 9 bases. V was pared by 0 bases and J by 5 bases, with 5 bases of the junction left unmatched. Germline loops: CDR1 ENHRY, CDR2 SYGVKD. This CDR3 has 15 residues. The CDR3 here is CAISESMDRGHEQYF. The DNA for the CDR3 is TGTGCCATCAGTGAGTCGATGGACAGGGGCCACGAGCAGTACTTC.

The rearrangement uses TRBV29-1 and TRBJ1-3; no clear D gene. The CDR3 consists of 12 residues. Trimming took off 7 bases at V and 0 bases at J, with 7 bases between the two ends. Germline values: CDR1 SQVTM, CDR2 ANQGSEA. The CDR3 DNA reads as TGCAGCGGGACTAGCTCTGGAAACACCATATATTTT. Translated, it gives CSGTSSGNTIYF.